This T cell receptor beta chain was sequenced for a study of blood T cell repertoires in COVID-19. Across the whole study: From the United States, Italy and Spain came samples of acute and convalescent COVID-19. The analysed material was cDNA or gDNA that came from T cells, B-cell-depleted T cells, or PBMCs.

Original processing notes: Reference gene primer amplification in the assay estimated nucleated cell counts. TCRdb keeps only in-frame clones here, not all; method: immunoSEQ multiplex PCR. For V, J and clone size, that table is used; D and trimming come from the DNA. The data contain about 180,000 clones, 82% of them singletons. Germline-derived CDR1 and CDR2 are LGHNA and YSLEER. This CDR3 contains 18 residues. The V gene end was trimmed by 3 bases and the J gene end by 4 bases; junction bases not matched to a gene: 12. This TCR was sampled from a woman aged 70-85 years with acute or convalescent COVID-19. The rearrangement links TRBV4-3 to TRBJ2-2; 9 nucleotides agree with TRBD2. Specimen: peripheral blood. In nucleotides, the CDR3 is TGCGCCAGCAGCCAGGAAGGCCCCAGCGGGAGGCTCACCGGGGAGCTGTTTTTT. As protein: CASSQEGPSGRLTGELFF.